This T cell receptor beta chain was obtained from a study of STAT5B mutations in CD4+ large granular lymphocyte leukemia. Buffy coats from healthy blood donors served as controls. In the original analysis: Lowest detectable productive clonotype frequency was 2.59 x 10-5. Measured with immunoSEQ multiplex PCR; TCRdb has only the in-frame clones, and not every one. V, J and clone size derive from that table, while D and trimming were established from the DNA sequence. This repertoire shows roughly 32,000 clones, about 89% found once; its top ten account for 0.41%. The J segment lost 2 bases and the V segment lost 1 base, leaving 9 bases of the junction unmatched. Germline V gene lookup returns CDR1 MNHEY and CDR2 SMNVEV (reference sequence). This CDR3 comprises 18 residues.

The chain has TRBV27 and TRBJ2-1; 9 nucleotides agree with TRBD2. The specimen sequenced was CD4+ T cells from blood buffy coats. The receptor's source is a human donor in good health. The CDR3 loop is CASSLYSGRLRTYNEQFF. The CDR3 coding sequence is TGTGCCAGCAGTTTATATAGCGGGAGACTAAGGACCTACAATGAGCAGTTCTTC.